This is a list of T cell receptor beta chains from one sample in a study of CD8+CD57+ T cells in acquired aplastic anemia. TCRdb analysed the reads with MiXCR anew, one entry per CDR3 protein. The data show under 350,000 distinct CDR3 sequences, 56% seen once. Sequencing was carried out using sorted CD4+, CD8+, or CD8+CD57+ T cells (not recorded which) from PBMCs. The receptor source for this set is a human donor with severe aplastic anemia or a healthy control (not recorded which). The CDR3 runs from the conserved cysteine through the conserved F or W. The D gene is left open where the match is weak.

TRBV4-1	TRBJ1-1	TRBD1	CASSRGTGFDTEAFF
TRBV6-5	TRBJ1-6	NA	CASRTQGYSPLHF
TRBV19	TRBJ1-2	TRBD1	CASSFDRGTSYGYTF
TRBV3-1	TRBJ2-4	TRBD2	CASSQGTSGGGGIQYF
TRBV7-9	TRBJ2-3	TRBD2	CASSPRSRLAGGRGTDTQYF
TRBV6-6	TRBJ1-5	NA	CASSHQGTAQRQPQHF
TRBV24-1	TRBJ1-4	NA	CATSDTAGQGNEKLFF
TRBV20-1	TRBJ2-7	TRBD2	CSASPSGGTYEQYF
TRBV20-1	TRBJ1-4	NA	CSAHLGPRGEKLFF
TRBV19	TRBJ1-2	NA	CASSIVTGSGADYGYTF
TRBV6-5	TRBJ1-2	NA	CASSYSGPGRIGYTF
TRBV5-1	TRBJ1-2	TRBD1	CASSFDRAGYTF
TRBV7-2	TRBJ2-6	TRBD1	CATRQGAGANVLTF
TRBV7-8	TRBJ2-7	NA	CASSSRGVGGPYEQYF
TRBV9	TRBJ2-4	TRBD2	CASSVAPGLAGDIQYF
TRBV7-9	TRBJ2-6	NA	CASSPEWDRANVLTF
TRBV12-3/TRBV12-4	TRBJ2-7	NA	CASRRDNRDEQYF
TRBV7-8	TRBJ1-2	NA	CASSFDRTYGYTF
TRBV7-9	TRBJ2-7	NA	CASSQGPSVYEQYF
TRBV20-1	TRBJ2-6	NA	CSAPDSSGANVLTF
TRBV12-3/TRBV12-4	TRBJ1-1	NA	CASSNPLAGRNTEAFF
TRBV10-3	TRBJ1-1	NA	CAISLTVEDTEAFF
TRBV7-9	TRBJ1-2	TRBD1	CASSPGGGFFGYTF
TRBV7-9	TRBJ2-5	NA	CASSSGGRGETQYF
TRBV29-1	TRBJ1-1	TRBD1	CSVTTGTGAPNTEAFF
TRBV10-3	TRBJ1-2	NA	CAISETVEGYTF
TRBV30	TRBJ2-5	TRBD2	CAWETSGLETQYF
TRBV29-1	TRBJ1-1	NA	CSVVVNTEALF
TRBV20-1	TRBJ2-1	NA	CSASLPGLYNEQFF
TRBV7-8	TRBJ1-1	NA	CASSFRAGVGMNTEAFF
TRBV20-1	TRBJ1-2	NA	CSASDLRGYGYTF
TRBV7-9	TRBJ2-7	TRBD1	CASSLGVTGGDEQYF
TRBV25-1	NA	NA	CASRASGQETQYF
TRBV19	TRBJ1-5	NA	CASSILPGVTDQPQHF
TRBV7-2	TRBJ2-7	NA	CASSLTRSYEQYF
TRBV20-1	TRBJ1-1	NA	CSAKKATEAFF
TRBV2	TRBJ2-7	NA	CASSERGRSYEQYF
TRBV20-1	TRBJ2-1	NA	CSAQRANEQFF
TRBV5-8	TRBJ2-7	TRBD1	CASSLTPGQGHEQYF
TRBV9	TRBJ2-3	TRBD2	CASSVEAGGPSDTQYF
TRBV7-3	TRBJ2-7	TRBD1	CASSLGVTGDEQYF
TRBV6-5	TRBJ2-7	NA	CASVRQANYEQYF
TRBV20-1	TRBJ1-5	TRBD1	CSATNVDRVGNQPQHF
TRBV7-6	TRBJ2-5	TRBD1	CASSSPGGQGIEGETQYF
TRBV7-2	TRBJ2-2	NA	CASSLRGVNGELFF
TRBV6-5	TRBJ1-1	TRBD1	CASSHTGDPEAFF